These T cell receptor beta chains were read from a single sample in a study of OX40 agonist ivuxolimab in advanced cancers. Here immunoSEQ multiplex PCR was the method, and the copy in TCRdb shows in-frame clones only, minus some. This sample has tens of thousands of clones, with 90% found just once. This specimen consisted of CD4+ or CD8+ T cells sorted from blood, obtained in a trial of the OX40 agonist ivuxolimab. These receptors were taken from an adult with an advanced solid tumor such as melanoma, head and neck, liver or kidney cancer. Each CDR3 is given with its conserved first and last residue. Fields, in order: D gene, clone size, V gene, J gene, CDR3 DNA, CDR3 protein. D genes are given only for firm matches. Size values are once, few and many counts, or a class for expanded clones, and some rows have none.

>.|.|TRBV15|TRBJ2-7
TGTGCCACCAGAGACAGCTCCTCCTACGAGCAGTACTTC
CATRDSSSYEQYF
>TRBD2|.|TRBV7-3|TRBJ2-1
TGTGCCAGCAGCGTCGGGGGGCTGGGTAGCGGGAGATCCTGGAGCGCCTACAATGAGCAGTTCTTC
CASSVGGLGSGRSWSAYNEQFF
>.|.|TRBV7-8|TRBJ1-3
TGTGCCAGCAGCTTAGTGGACGGCGACTCTGGAAACACCATATATTTT
CASSLVDGDSGNTIYF
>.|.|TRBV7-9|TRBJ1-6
TGTGCCAGCAGCTTAGTAGGGTTGGGTAATTCACCCCTCCACTTT
CASSLVGLGNSPLHF
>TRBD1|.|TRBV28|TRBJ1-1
TGTGCCAGCAGTTCACGACGGACAGGGGGATTGAACACTGAAGCTTTCTTT
CASSSRRTGGLNTEAFF
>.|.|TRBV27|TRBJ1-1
TGTGCCAGCAGTTTATCGTGGAGAACTGAAGCTTTCTTT
CASSLSWRTEAFF
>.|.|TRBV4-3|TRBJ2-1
TGCGCCAGCAGCCAAGACCCGGCCGGGACCACGACCTACAATGAGCAGTTCTTC
CASSQDPAGTTTYNEQFF
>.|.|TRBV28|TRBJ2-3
TGTGCCAGCAGTTCGGACCCCGCTTTCACAGATACGCAGTATTTT
CASSSDPAFTDTQYF
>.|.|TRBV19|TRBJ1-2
TGTGCCAGTAGTATAGGAGGGCTTGGCTACACCTTC
CASSIGGLGYTF
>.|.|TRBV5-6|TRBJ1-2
TGTGCCAGCAGCTTGGATTCGGAGACGCGGGAAGGCTACACCTTC
CASSLDSETREGYTF
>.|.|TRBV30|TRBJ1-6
TGTGCCTGGAGTGTGTCGGACAGTCATAATTCACCCCTCCACTTT
CAWSVSDSHNSPLHF
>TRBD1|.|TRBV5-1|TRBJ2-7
TGCGCCAGCAGCTTAAACCGGGACAGGGGGGCCAACGAGCAGTACTTC
CASSLNRDRGANEQYF
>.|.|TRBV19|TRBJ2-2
TGTGCCAGTAGTATCATGGGCACCGGGGAGCTGTTTTTT
CASSIMGTGELFF
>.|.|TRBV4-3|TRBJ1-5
TGCGCCAGCAGCCAACACACAGGGAGCAATCAGCCCCAGCATTTT
CASSQHTGSNQPQHF
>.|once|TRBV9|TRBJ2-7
TGTGCCAGCAGCGTAGAAGGGGATGGCCACTACGAGCAGTACTTC
CASSVEGDGHYEQYF
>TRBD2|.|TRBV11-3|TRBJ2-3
TGTGCCAGCAGCCCCCGTCTAGCGGGGGCAGATGCGCAGTATTTT
CASSPRLAGADAQYF
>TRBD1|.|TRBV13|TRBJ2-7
TGTGCCAGCAGCTTAATGACAGGGGAAGAGCAGTACTTC
CASSLMTGEEQYF
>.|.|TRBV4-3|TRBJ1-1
TGCGCCAGCAGCCAAGGGGGCTTAGGCACTGAAGCTTTCTTT
CASSQGGLGTEAFF
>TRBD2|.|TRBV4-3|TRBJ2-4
TGCGCCAGCAGTAGGTATATAGCGGGAAAGTCCAAAAACATTCAGTACTTC
CASSRYIAGKSKNIQYF
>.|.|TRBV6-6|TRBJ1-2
TGTGCCAGCAGTTACGGGCACCGCGGGAACACCTTC
CASSYGHRGNTF
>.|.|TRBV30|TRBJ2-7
TGTGCCTGGACTCTAAGCTCCTACGAGCAGTACTTC
CAWTLSSYEQYF
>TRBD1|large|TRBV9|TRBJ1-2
TGTGCCAGCAGCGTAGAAGGGACAGCTAACTATGGCTACACCTTC
CASSVEGTANYGYTF
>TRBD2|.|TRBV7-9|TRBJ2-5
TGTGCCAGCAGCTTCCCCGGGACTAGCGGGGACCAAGAGACCCAGTACTTC
CASSFPGTSGDQETQYF
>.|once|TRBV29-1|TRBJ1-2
TGCAGCGTTGAAGAGTTGGCCACGGGGGGCTACACCTTC
CSVEELATGGYTF
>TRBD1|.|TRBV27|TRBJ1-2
TGTGCCAGCAGTTGGGCAGGGACAGGGGGCCGAGATGGCTACACCTTC
CASSWAGTGGRDGYTF
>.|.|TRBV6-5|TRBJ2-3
TGTGCCAGCACCATTGGGACATCAGATACGCAGTATTTT
CASTIGTSDTQYF
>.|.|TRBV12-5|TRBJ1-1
TGTGCTAGTGGTTTGGCAGGGTTTAGTACTGAAGCTTTCTTT
CASGLAGFSTEAFF
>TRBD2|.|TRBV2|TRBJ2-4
TGTGCCAGCAGCCAAAGCTTCGCTAGCGGGGGGGCTTCCAAAAACATTCAGTACTTC
CASSQSFASGGASKNIQYF
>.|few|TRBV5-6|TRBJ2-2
TGTGCCAGCAGCTTTTCCGAGGAGCTGTTTTTT
CASSFSEELFF
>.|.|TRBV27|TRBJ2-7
TGTGCCAGCAGTTTACTGGCAGGGGGGGAGCAGTACTTC
CASSLLAGGEQYF
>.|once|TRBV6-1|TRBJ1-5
TGTGCCAGCAGTGAAGCGGGGTTTGGGAGCAATCAGCCCCAGCATTTT
CASSEAGFGSNQPQHF
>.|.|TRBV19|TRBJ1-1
TGTGCCAGTAGTCCCGGGACCGCCGAGAACACTGAAGCTTTCTTT
CASSPGTAENTEAFF
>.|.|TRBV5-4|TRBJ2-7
TGTGCCAGCCGCTTCTGGACAGATGGAGTCGGCGAGCAGTACTTC
CASRFWTDGVGEQYF